A selection of T cell receptor beta chains follows, all from one sample in a study of siplizumab effects on memory and regulatory T cells. Sequenced by immunoSEQ multiplex PCR; TCRdb stores in-frame clones only, minus some. The sample lists approximately 70,000 clones, 91% occurring once. The sequenced sample was CD8+ T cells sorted from blood. These receptors were taken from a human donor in good health. CDR3s include the opening cysteine and the closing phenylalanine or tryptophan. The D gene is left open where the match is weak. The size field is filled for only some rows; it gives once, few, many or a size class.

V gene	D gene	clone size	J gene	CDR3 DNA	CDR3 protein
TRBV19	TRBD2	NA	TRBJ2-1	TGTGCCAGTAGCTATAGCGGGCCTTACAATGAGCAGTTCTTC	CASSYSGPYNEQFF
TRBV30	NA	NA	TRBJ1-1	TGTGCCTGGAATTGGGGGACTGAAGCTTTCTTT	CAWNWGTEAFF
TRBV29-1	TRBD1	once	TRBJ2-7	TGCAGCGGACTAGGGACAGGGGACTCCTACGAGCAGTACTTC	CSGLGTGDSYEQYF
TRBV7-9	NA	NA	TRBJ2-1	TGTGCCAGCAGCTTCGCCCACCATGAGCAGTTCTTC	CASSFAHHEQFF
TRBV12-2	NA	NA	TRBJ1-1	TGTGCAAGTCGCTCAGGCGGCGGGGCTGAAGCTTTCTTT	CASRSGGGAEAFF
TRBV7-6	TRBD2	NA	TRBJ2-5	TGTGCCAGCAGCCCGGGGGGGTACCAAGAGACCCAGTACTTC	CASSPGGYQETQYF
TRBV9	NA	once	TRBJ1-1	TGTGCCAGCACTGAAGACGGGGGAAACACTGAAGCTTTCTTT	CASTEDGGNTEAFF
TRBV19	NA	few	TRBJ1-2	TGTGCCAGTAGTGGAGGCCGGGACGAGGGCTACACCTTC	CASSGGRDEGYTF
TRBV7-3	NA	NA	TRBJ1-1	TGTGCCAGCAGCTTAACCGGGGGAGGCACTGAAGCTTTCTTT	CASSLTGGGTEAFF
TRBV7-9	NA	NA	TRBJ1-6	TGTGCCAGCAGCTTACTTATCAGGAATTCACCCCTCCACTTT	CASSLLIRNSPLHF
TRBV2	NA	NA	TRBJ2-7	TGTGCCAGCACCCCGGTACAGGATCTCGGGTACGAGCAGTACTTC	CASTPVQDLGYEQYF
TRBV7-9	NA	NA	TRBJ2-1	TGTGCCAGCACAGGGGCTCTCCACAATGAGCAGTTCTTC	CASTGALHNEQFF
TRBV6-7	NA	NA	TRBJ2-7	TGTGCCAGCAGTTACCCTTCCGGAGGTGAGCAGTACTTC	CASSYPSGGEQYF
TRBV2	TRBD1	NA	TRBJ2-7	TGTGCCAGCAGTGCCGGGACAGGCCACTACGAGCAGTACTTC	CASSAGTGHYEQYF
TRBV29-1	NA	NA	TRBJ2-5	TGCAGCGTAGCTGTAGGGGGGGTCCAAGAGACCCAGTACTTC	CSVAVGGVQETQYF
TRBV5-8	TRBD2	NA	TRBJ2-7	TGTGCCAGCAGCCCAACTAGCGGGCAGCACTACCTCTCCTACGAGCAGTACTTC	CASSPTSGQHYLSYEQYF
TRBV5-4	TRBD1	NA	TRBJ2-7	TGTGCCAGCAGCCCGGGACAGGGGAATGTTTACGAGCAGTACTTC	CASSPGQGNVYEQYF
TRBV27	NA	once	TRBJ2-7	TGTGCCAGCAGTTTAAAGGTCAGGGGCTACGAGCAGTACTTC	CASSLKVRGYEQYF
TRBV11-2	TRBD1	NA	TRBJ2-7	TGTGCCAGCAGCTTCCAACAGGGGGCCTACGAGCAGTACTTC	CASSFQQGAYEQYF
TRBV4-1	NA	NA	TRBJ2-5	TGCGCCAGCAGCCAAGTTCTAAGGGAGACCCAGTACTTC	CASSQVLRETQYF
TRBV4-1	NA	NA	TRBJ2-1	TGCGCCAGCAGCCAAGCTCAAGATGAGCAGTTCTTC	CASSQAQDEQFF
TRBV6-5	NA	NA	TRBJ2-7	TGTGCCAGCAGTTACTCGGGGCTGGATTCCTACGAGCAGTACTTC	CASSYSGLDSYEQYF
TRBV19	NA	NA	TRBJ1-5	TGTGCCAGTAGTACGGGTTTTAGCAATCAGCCCCAGCATTTT	CASSTGFSNQPQHF